The T cell receptor beta chain under discussion was sequenced for a study of blood T cell repertoires in COVID-19. Measured with immunoSEQ multiplex PCR; TCRdb has only the in-frame clones, and not every one. The top ten clones hold about 20% of a sample with about 42,000 clones, 90% of them seen once. Germline assignment: CDR1 SGHRS and CDR2 YFSETQ. The CDR3 is 15 residues long. With 3 bases removed from V and 8 bases from J, the gap between germline ends came to 17 bases. This clone is medium-sized. The receptor comes from a man aged 70 or older with active COVID-19. Sequencing was carried out using peripheral blood. The chain joins TRBV5-1 to TRBJ1-4; D may be TRBD1 (5 bases). The CDR3 region is CASSSDRPNGEKLFF. In DNA, the CDR3 is TGCGCCAGCAGCTCCGACAGACCTAATGGAGAAAAACTGTTTTTT.